This record covers a single T cell receptor (beta chain). The antigen is not known. A multiplex PCR was run with 60 Vbeta primers and 13 Jbeta primers. The assay was immunoSEQ multiplex PCR, and TCRdb's table has in-frame clones only and misses some. The sample consists of roughly 150,000 clones, 80% of them appearing once. Germline V CDR1 and CDR2: KGHSH, LQKENI. This CDR3 contains 15 residues. After removal of 2 bases from V and 5 bases from J, the junction contained 5 bases not matched to a gene. The data were obtained in a study of cytomegalovirus exposure and HLA in healthy donors. The study, taken as a whole, reports: Associated with cytomegalovirus, according to the listing, were about 160 TCR beta chains. Later analysis reportedly placed an Asian-associated ancestry cluster below the roughly 680-donor mean in N-insertions.

This chain links TRBV18 with TRBJ1-4; 7 bases line up with TRBD1. This TCR was sampled from a woman aged 40-49 years in good health and CMV-seronegative. The sample comprised PBMCs. The DNA of the CDR3 is TGTGCCAGCTCACCATGGGACAGATCAAATGAAAAACTGTTTTTT. Its translation is CASSPWDRSNEKLFF.